This passage covers 17 T cell receptor beta chains from one sample sequenced in a study of Ad26.COV2.S vaccination and SARS-CoV-2 variants. This sample's treatment: roughly 19 received Ad26.COV2.S at low or high dose, single or two shots; about 5 received placebo; per-sample allocation not given. Specimens were obtained on day 63 following the first vaccine or placebo injection. Clones were sequenced by immunoSEQ multiplex PCR, and TCRdb holds only the in-frame ones, with some missing. The sample consists of about 470,000 clones, 90% of them appearing once. The source was peripheral blood, collected in a trial of Ad26.COV2.S vaccine versus placebo. All receptors derive from a person aged 18-65 years who received the Ad26.COV2.S COVID-19 vaccine or a placebo.

The chain links TRBV18 to TRBJ2-3, with D unresolved. The CDR3 spans 16 residues. Germline CDR1 and CDR2: KGHSH and LQKENI. V was shortened by 0 bases and J by 2 bases, with 12 bases between the two germline ends. The CDR3 DNA reads as TGTGCCAGCTCACCACCTGTGCAGTCCATCACAGATACGCAGTATTTT. Amino acid sequence: CASSPPVQSITDTQYF. The full variable domain, completed using reference TRBV18 and TRBJ2-3, is NAGVMQNPRHLVRRRGQEARLRCSPMKGHSHVYWYRQLPEEGLKFMVYLQKENIIDESGMPKERFSAEFPKEGPSILRIQQVVRGDSAAYFCASSPPVQSITDTQYFGPGTRLTVL.

The chain uses TRBV7-2 and TRBJ2-7; D may be TRBD1 (6 bases). Between the trimmed V and J ends, which lost 3 bases and 2 bases, there was a span of 8 bases. Germline assignment: CDR1 SGHTA and CDR2 FQGNSA. The CDR3 has 13 amino acids. The CDR3 region has the DNA TGTGCCAGCAGCTTCCGACAGGCCTACGAGCAGTACTTC. Translating gives CASSFRQAYEQYF.

The rearrangement uses TRBV28 and TRBJ2-5; maybe TRBD2 (6 bases). The V end was cut by 3 bases, the J end by 4 bases, with 15 bases between. The germline gives CDR1 MDHEN, CDR2 SYDVKM. This CDR3 has 15 residues. CDR3 nucleotides: TGTGCCAGCAGTTTTGTAGGCTCCGGGGGAGAGACCCAGTACTTC. This sequence encodes CASSFVGSGGETQYF. Full variable domain (missing parts from reference TRBV28 and TRBJ2-5): DVKVTQSSRYLVKRTGEKVFLECVQDMDHENMFWYRQDPGLGLRLIYFSYDVKMKEKGDIPEGYSVSREKKERFSLILESASTNQTSMYLCASSFVGSGGETQYFGPGTRLLVL.

The rearrangement joins TRBV19 to TRBJ1-2, with 7 nucleotides matching TRBD1. The CDR3 extends over 16 amino acids. The trim removed 5 bases at V and 5 bases at J, leaving 14 bases unmatched. Germline values: CDR1 LNHDA, CDR2 SQIVND (reference sequence). In nucleotides, the CDR3 is TGTGCCAGTAGTCCAACTTGGACAGGCGCCGGGTATGGCTACACCTTC. Its protein product is CASSPTWTGAGYGYTF.

The table lists this clone with a few counts. The same CDR3 is also encoded by other DNA sequences in this sample. This chain connects TRBV24-1 to TRBJ1-5, with TRBD1 matching over 7 bases. V lost 4 bases and J lost 6; bases outside the gene matches: 5. This CDR3 is 14 amino acids long. Germline values: CDR1 KGHDR, CDR2 SFDVKD. For the CDR3, the DNA is TGTGCCACCAGTGACTCCACAGGGGTTCAGCCCCAGCATTTT. The encoded protein is CATSDSTGVQPQHF.

This clone was seen once. The CDR3 DNA reads TGTGCCAGTAGTGGCTGGGACAGATGGGACACTGAAGCTTTCTTT. Protein product: CASSGWDRWDTEAFF. V gene TRBV19 combines with J gene TRBJ1-1, with TRBD1 identical over 7 bases. CDR1 is LNHDA, CDR2 SQIVND, per germline (reference sequence). This CDR3 spans 15 amino acids. The junction had 9 bases not matched to a gene; V was cut back by 5 bases and J by 3 bases.

The chain has TRBV4-3 and TRBJ2-4; D call uncertain. Germline V gene sequence: CDR1 LGHNA, CDR2 YSLEER. The V end lost 0 bases, the J end lost 7 bases, and 7 bases lay between the germline ends. The CDR3 runs to 13 residues. As DNA, the CDR3 is TGCGCCAGCAGCCAAGATCAAAGGAACATTCAGTACTTC. Translating it yields CASSQDQRNIQYF.

The chain combines TRBV19 with TRBJ2-7; TRBD2 matches at 14 bases. This CDR3 is 16 amino acids long. The germline gives CDR1 LNHDA, CDR2 SQIVND (reference sequence). Trimming removed 1 base from V and 5 bases from J; junction bases left unmatched: 4. This CDR3 is CASSIGGTSGSDEQYF. CDR3 nucleotides: TGTGCCAGTAGTATAGGAGGGACTAGCGGGAGCGACGAGCAGTACTTC.

J is TRBJ1-1 and V is TRBV12-3 or TRBV12-4, with D uncertain. The CDR3 has 13 residues. Trimming removed 3 bases from V and 5 bases from J, with 10 bases in between. The CDR3, as DNA: TGTGCCAGCAGTTTTAGGTCGGAAACTGAAGCTTTCTTT. Amino acids: CASSFRSETEAFF.

V gene TRBV28 combines with J gene TRBJ1-5; the match to TRBD1 covers 8 bases. Germline trimming cut 7 bases from V and 5 bases from J; bases unmatched to any gene: 7. This CDR3 has 14 amino acids. Germline CDR1 reads MDHEN; CDR2 reads SYDVKM. CDR3 DNA sequence: TGTGCCAGCACCGTCGGGACAGGCTATCAGCCCCAGCATTTT. Translating it yields CASTVGTGYQPQHF.

The chain links TRBV28 to TRBJ2-3; 10 bases match TRBD1. The germline V gene encodes CDR1 MDHEN and CDR2 SYDVKM. CDR3 size: 13 residues. The V segment lost 6 bases and the J segment 6 bases; nucleotides outside the gene matches: 3. CDR3 sequence (DNA): TGTGCCAGCAGGACAGGGGGCGCCGATACGCAGTATTTT. Translated, it gives CASRTGGADTQYF.

The chain combines TRBV3-1 (or the pseudogene TRBV3-2) with TRBJ1-5, with TRBD1 matching 7 bases. In germline, CDR1 is LGHDT, CDR2 YNNKEL (reference sequence). The CDR3 totals 17 residues. J was trimmed by 1 base and V by 6 bases; bases with no gene match: 12. The CDR3 bases are TGTGCCAGCAGTCAGCAGGGAGGGGGCGTCAGCAATCAGCCCCAGCATTTT. It yields the protein CASSQQGGGVSNQPQHF.

The rearrangement uses TRBV27 and TRBJ2-7, with a weak D call TRBD2 (5 bases). The CDR3 consists of 14 residues. The V end lost 2 bases, the J end lost 2 bases, and 10 bases lay between the germline ends. In germline, CDR1 is MNHEY, CDR2 SMNVEV (reference sequence). The CDR3: CASSLVLGAYEQYF. In DNA form, the CDR3 reads TGTGCCAGCAGTTTAGTGCTCGGGGCCTACGAGCAGTACTTC.

The chain links TRBV20-1 to TRBJ2-3; 8 bases are a match to TRBD2. CDR3 length: 14 residues. Germline assignment: CDR1 DFQATT and CDR2 SNEGSKA (reference sequence). Germline trimming cut 3 bases from V and 2 bases from J; bases unmatched to any gene: 4. The chain's CDR3 is CSASGLALTDTQYF. CDR3 coding DNA: TGCAGTGCTAGTGGACTAGCCCTCACAGATACGCAGTATTTT.

The rearrangement uses TRBV7-9 and TRBJ2-3, with D tentatively TRBD1 or TRBD2 (6 bases each). This CDR3 is 16 amino acids long. V was clipped by 5 bases and J by 0 bases, with 15 bases between them. Germline lookup yields CDR1 SEHNR and CDR2 FQNEAQ (reference sequence). In nucleotides, the CDR3 is TGTGCCAGCAGCCGCCGAGGGGGGACTAGCACAGATACGCAGTATTTT. This sequence encodes CASSRRGGTSTDTQYF.

The V call is TRBV6-2 or TRBV6-3, the J call TRBJ2-3, with 7 bases fitting TRBD2. CDR1 is MNHEY, CDR2 SVGEGT, per germline. Germline trimming cut 2 bases from V and 4 bases from J; bases unmatched to any gene: 12. This CDR3 region has 17 residues. CDR3 in DNA: TGTGCCAGCAGTTACCCCTTAGAGGGAGGGCAACCAGATACGCAGTATTTT. Its translation is CASSYPLEGGQPDTQYF.

The chain uses TRBV11-2 and TRBJ1-4; the D gene is possibly TRBD1 (5 bases). Germline lookup yields CDR1 SGHAT and CDR2 FQNNGV. The CDR3 length is 15 residues. Trimming removed 5 bases at V and 6 bases at J, with 16 bases between. The CDR3 DNA sequence: TGTGCCAGCAGCCCGGTAGGGGAGATTGATGAAAAACTGTTTTTT. Amino acids: CASSPVGEIDEKLFF.